The T cell receptor beta chain described here comes from a study of CD8+ T cells in alopecia areata. RNA, once extracted, was reverse transcribed into cDNA for use as the sequencing template. The method was immunoSEQ multiplex PCR; TCRdb's version includes in-frame clones alone and lacks a portion of them. The table includes 150,000 or so clones, approximately 60% detected once. This clone has just a few counts. The source is a human donor in good health. Sequencing was done on a sample of CD4+ T cells sorted from blood.

This chain's CDR3 is CSVAGGSDQETQYF. The CDR3 DNA follows: TGCAGCGTTGCCGGCGGTAGCGACCAAGAGACCCAGTACTTC. The V gene is TRBV29-1, the J gene TRBJ2-5; weak D call: TRBD2 (5 bases). The CDR3 extends over 14 amino acids. CDR1 is SQVTM and CDR2 is ANQGSEA in the germline V gene. V lost 4 bases to trimming and J lost 0 bases, with 12 bases between them.